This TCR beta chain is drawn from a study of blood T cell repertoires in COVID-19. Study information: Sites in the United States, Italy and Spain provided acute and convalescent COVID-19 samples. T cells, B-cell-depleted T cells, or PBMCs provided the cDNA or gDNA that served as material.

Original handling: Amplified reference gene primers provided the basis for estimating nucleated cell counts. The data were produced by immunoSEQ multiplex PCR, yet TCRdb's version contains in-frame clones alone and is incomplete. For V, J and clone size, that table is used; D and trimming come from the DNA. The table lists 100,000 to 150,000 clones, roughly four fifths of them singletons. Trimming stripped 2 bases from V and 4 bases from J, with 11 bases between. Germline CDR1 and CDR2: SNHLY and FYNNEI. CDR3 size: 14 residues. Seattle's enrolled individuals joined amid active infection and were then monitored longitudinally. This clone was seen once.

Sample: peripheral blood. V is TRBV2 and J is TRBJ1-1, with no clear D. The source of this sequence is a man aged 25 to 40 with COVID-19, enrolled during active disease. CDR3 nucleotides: TGTGCCAGCAGTGAACGGCGGGAGGTCACTGAAGCTTTCTTT. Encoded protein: CASSERREVTEAFF. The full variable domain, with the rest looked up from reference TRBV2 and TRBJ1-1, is EPEVTQTPSHQVTQMGQEVILRCVPISNHLYFYWYRQILGQKVEFLVSFYNNEISEKSEIFDDQFSVERPDGSNFTLKIRSTKLEDSAMYFCASSERREVTEAFFGQGTRLTVV.